Following are 8 T cell receptor beta chains from one sample sequenced in a study of blood T cells in healthy people across ages. The use of a sample-barcoded 5' primer and a J-beta primer mix characterized a second PCR of about 6 to 12 cycles. TCRdb reanalysed the 5' RACE reads using MiXCR and keeps one entry per CDR3 protein. The table shows about 1.4 million distinct CDR3 sequences, with roughly 59% occurring only once. The source material was blood. Receptors originate from a man aged 18 to 29 in good health.

This chain joins TRBV12-3 or TRBV12-4 and TRBJ2-1; 10 nucleotides line up with TRBD1. CDR3 length: 15 residues. V lost 4 bases, J lost 8 bases, and 8 bases stayed unmatched. The CDR3 sequence: CASSSRDRGPDEQFF. CDR3 DNA: TGTGCCAGCAGTTCCAGGGACAGGGGTCCGGATGAGCAGTTCTTC.

This clonotype was seen more than once but under ten times. The rearrangement links TRBV7-9 to TRBJ1-2; D remains unclear. Trimming took off 1 base at V and 9 bases at J, with 9 bases between the two ends. From germline, CDR1 is SEHNR and CDR2 FQNEAQ (reference sequence). There are 12 residues in the CDR3. The CDR3 nucleotides are TGTGCCAGCAGCTTAGTTATCAAGCGCTACACCTTC. Its protein product is CASSLVIKRYTF. Full variable domain (remainder filled in from reference TRBV7-9 and TRBJ1-2): DTGVSQNPRHKITKRGQNVTFRCDPISEHNRLYWYRQTLGQGPEFLTYFQNEAQLEKSRLLSDRFSAERPKGSFSTLEIQRTEQGDSAMYLCASSLVIKRYTFGSGTRLTVV.

The gene calls are TRBV10-3 and TRBJ1-1, with D possibly matching TRBD1 (5 bases). The CDR3 has 15 residues. V gave up 6 bases and J gave up 2 bases, with 16 bases separating them. Germline V gene lookup returns CDR1 ENHRY and CDR2 SYGVKD. The DNA of the CDR3 is TGTGCCATCAGGGATCCGGGGGGAGGAAACACTGAAGCTTTCTTT. Translated: CAIRDPGGGNTEAFF.

In the case of this clonotype: At one end the junction does not follow the germline gene, possibly because of a read error. The gene calls are TRBV6-2 or TRBV6-3 and TRBJ2-3; TRBD2 agrees at 10 bases. This CDR3 has 14 residues. In germline, CDR1 is MNHEY, CDR2 SVGEGT. The CDR3 protein is CASSYSGGTNTQYF. CDR3 coding DNA: TGCGCCAGCAGTTATAGCGGGGGGACCAATACGCAGTATTTT.

V is TRBV9 and J is TRBJ2-1; 9 bases agree with TRBD2. Germline trimming cut 3 bases from V and 8 bases from J; bases unmatched to any gene: 18. Germline V gene sequence: CDR1 SGDLS, CDR2 YYNGEE. This CDR3 is built from 18 residues. Here the CDR3 reads CASSGEIGGGLARHEQFF. CDR3 in DNA: TGTGCCAGCAGCGGTGAAATAGGGGGGGGACTAGCTCGGCATGAGCAGTTCTTC.

V usage is TRBV6-2 or TRBV6-3 and J usage is TRBJ1-5; D uncertain. This CDR3 has 12 amino acids. Trimming pared 2 bases from V and 7 bases from J, leaving 6 bases between. Germline V gene lookup returns CDR1 MNHEY and CDR2 SVGEGT. This chain's CDR3 is CASSYAVQPQHF. Here the CDR3 DNA reads TGTGCCAGCAGTTACGCTGTCCAGCCCCAGCATTTT.

This chain joins TRBV15 and TRBJ2-7, with 10 bases that match TRBD2. The CDR3 length is 15 residues. Germline V lookup: CDR1 LNHNV, CDR2 YYDKDF (reference sequence). The V segment lost 1 base and the J segment 4 bases; nucleotides outside the gene matches: 4. CDR3 in amino acids: CATSRGPSGGYEQYF. In DNA, the CDR3 is TGTGCCACCAGCAGAGGACCTAGCGGGGGATACGAGCAGTACTTC.

The chain joins TRBV5-1 to TRBJ2-1; D might be TRBD1 or TRBD2, each matching 5 bases. Germline V gene lookup returns CDR1 SGHRS and CDR2 YFSETQ. Trimming removed 0 bases from V and 7 bases from J, with 14 bases in between. The CDR3 has 15 residues. CDR3 sequence: CASSLVGVIWNEQFF. For the CDR3, the DNA is TGCGCCAGCAGCTTGGTGGGGGTTATCTGGAATGAGCAGTTCTTC.